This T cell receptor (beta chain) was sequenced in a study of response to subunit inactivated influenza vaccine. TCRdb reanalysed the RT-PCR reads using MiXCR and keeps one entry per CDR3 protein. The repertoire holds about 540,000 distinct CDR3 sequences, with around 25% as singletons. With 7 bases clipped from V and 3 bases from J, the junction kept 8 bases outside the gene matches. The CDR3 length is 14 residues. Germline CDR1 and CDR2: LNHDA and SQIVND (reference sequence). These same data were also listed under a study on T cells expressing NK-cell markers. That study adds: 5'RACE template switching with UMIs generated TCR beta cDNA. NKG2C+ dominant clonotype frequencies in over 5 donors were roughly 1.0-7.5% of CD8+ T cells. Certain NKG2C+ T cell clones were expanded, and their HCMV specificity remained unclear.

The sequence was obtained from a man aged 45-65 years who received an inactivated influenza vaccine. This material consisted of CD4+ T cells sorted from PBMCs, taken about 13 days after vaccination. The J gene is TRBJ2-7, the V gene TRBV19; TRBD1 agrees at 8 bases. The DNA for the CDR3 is TGTGCCAGTAATCCCGGGACAGGCTTCTACGAGCAGTACTTC. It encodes CASNPGTGFYEQYF.